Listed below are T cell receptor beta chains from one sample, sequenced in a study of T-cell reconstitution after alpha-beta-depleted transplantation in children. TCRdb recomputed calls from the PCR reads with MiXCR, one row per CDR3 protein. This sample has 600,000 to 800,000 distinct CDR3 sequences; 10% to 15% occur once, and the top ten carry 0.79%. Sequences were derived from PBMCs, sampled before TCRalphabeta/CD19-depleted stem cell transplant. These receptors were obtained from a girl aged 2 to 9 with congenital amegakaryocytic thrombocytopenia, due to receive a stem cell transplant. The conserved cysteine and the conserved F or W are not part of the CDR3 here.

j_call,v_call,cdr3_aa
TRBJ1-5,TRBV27,ASRVGGSNQPQH
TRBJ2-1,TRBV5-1,ASSVDNPDTAEQF
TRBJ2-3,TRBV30,AWSVISDTQY
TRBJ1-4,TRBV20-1,SASMGNLKLF
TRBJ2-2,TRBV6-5,ASSHGAEGANTGELF
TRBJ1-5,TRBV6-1,ASRGDRDQPQH
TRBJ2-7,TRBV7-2,ASSRSGTSGKEQY
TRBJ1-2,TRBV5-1,ASRYTGTVYGYT
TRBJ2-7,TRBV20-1,SASINQGVPYEQY
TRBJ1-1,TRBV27,ASSPTPDFNTEAF
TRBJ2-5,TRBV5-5,ASSRWTSEQETQY
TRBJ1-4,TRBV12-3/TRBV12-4,ASTTMTDVNEKLF
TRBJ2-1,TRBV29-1,SVARLAGGPKI
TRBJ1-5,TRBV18,ASSPERGKPQH
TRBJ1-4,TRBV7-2,ASSLQDEKLF
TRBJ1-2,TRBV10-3,ATSDPGAGYT
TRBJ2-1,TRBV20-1,SARGGGGAAVRNEQF
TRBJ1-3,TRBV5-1,ASSLDSSGNTIY
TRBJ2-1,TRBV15,ATSRDLGRDRQF
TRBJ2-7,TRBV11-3,ASSQGGSATDYEQY
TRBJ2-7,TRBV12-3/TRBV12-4,ASSFGLAGGPGYYEQY
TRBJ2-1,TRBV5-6,ASTLGPQYNEQF
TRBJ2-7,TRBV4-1,ASSQDHGYEQY
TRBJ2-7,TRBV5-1,ASRNRDSGPYEQY
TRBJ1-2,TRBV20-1,SARGVLGRASGDT
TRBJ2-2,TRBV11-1,ASSLSASDSYFQQNTGELF
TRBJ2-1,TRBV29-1,SVDEYNEQF
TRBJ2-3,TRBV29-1,SVGLALGTQY
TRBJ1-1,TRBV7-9,ASSLNDRGYTEAF
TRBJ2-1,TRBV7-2,ASSFGHLRDEQF
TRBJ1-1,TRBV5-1,ASSSGEGTEAF
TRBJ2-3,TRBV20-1,SATEGSGLDTQY
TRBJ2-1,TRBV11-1,ASSLTRLAGGLSSYNEQF
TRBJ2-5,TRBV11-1,ASSLARGLAVIKETQY
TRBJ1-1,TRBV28,ASSFERFGSEAF
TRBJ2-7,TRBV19,ASSMGLAGVHEQY
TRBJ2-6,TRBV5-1,ASSLWTLSGANVLT
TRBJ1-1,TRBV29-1,SARFMNTEAF
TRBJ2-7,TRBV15,ATSRDPSGGYEQY
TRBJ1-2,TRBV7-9,ASSATRDSLNYGYT
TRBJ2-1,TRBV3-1,ASSQDSLDEQF
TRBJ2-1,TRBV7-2,ASSPRGLASNEQF
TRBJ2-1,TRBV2,ASSGLADYNEQF
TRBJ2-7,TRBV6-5,ASSYKGYTYEQY
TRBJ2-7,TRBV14,ASSQANLRSYEQY
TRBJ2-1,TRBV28,ASIAAGLAGRSSYNEQF
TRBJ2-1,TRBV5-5,ASSLGGIEQF
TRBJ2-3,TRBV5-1,ASSRRTPWGHLGSTDTQY
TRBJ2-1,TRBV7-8,ASSLALWTRRDTGARGQF
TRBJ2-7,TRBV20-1,SATSLARLSEQY
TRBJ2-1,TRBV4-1,ASSQGGLAGVNEQF
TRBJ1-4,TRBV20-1,SVLRGQGYGKLF
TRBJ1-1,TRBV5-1,ASSSGTDMNTEAF
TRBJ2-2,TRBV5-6,ASSAGRHGELF
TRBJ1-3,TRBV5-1,ASSLTIGDSGNTIY